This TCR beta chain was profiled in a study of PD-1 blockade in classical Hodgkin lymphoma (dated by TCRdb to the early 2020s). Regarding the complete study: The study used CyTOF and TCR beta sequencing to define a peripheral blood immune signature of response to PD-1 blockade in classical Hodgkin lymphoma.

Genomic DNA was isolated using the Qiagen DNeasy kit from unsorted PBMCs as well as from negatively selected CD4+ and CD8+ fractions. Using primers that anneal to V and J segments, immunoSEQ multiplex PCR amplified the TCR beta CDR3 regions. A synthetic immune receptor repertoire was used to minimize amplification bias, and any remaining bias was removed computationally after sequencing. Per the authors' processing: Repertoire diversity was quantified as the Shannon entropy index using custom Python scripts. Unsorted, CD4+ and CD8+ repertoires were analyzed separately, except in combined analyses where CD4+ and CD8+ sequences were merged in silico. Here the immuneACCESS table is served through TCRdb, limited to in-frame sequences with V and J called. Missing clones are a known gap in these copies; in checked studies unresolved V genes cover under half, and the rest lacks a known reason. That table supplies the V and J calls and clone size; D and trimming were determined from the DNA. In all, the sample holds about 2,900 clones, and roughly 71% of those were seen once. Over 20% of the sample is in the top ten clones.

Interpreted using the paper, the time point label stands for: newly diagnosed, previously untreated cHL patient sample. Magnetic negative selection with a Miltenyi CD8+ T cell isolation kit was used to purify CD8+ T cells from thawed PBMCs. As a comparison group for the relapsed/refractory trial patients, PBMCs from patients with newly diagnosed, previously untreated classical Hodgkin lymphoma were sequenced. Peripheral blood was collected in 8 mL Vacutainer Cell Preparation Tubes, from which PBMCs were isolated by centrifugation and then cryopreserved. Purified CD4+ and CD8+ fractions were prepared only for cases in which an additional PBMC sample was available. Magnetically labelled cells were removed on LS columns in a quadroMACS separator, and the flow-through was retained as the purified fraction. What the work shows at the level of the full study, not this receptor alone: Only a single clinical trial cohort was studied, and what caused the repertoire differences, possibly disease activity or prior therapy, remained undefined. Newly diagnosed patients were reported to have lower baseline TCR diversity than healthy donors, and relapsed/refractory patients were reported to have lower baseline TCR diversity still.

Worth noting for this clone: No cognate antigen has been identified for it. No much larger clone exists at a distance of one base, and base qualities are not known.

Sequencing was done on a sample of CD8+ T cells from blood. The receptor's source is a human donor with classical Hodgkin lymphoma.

The nucleotide sequence reads as follows: TGTGCCAGCACAGGGGGCGACACCGGGGAGCTGTTTTTT. This yields the protein CASTGGDTGELFF. The V gene is TRBV6-4 and the J gene is TRBJ2-2; 8 bases in the middle match TRBD1. Its CDR3 holds 13 amino acids, cysteine through phenylalanine. CDR3 DNA is the only sequence kept; it has 39 bases, read in frame from the first base. Germline trimming: 7 bases from V, 3 bases from J; junction bases outside gene matches: 1. Per the germline V gene, MRHNA is the CDR1 and SNTAGT is the CDR2.